The rows below give T cell receptor beta chains drawn from one sample of a study of somatic mutations in cytotoxic T cells in rheumatoid arthritis. Profiling relied on immunoSEQ multiplex PCR, and the TCRdb table lists in-frame clones only, not all of them. The data hold some 40,000 clones, with under 85% observed a single time. The sequenced sample was CD8+ T cells sorted from blood. The receptor source for this set is a man aged 40-49 years in good health. The CDR3 runs from the conserved cysteine through the conserved F or W. A D gene is named only where the DNA matches it firmly. Some rows have no size entry. The others give once, few or many, or a class for an expanded clone.

CDR3aa,CDR3nt,d_gene,len,abundance,j_gene,v_gene
CASTWTSAYEQYF,TGTGCCAGCACCTGGACTAGCGCCTACGAGCAGTACTTC,TRBD2,13,NA,TRBJ2-7,TRBV28
CASTYGLAGVRNEQYF,TGCGCCAGCACCTATGGACTAGCGGGAGTTCGGAACGAGCAGTACTTC,TRBD2,16,NA,TRBJ2-7,TRBV10-2
CASSLVVSGNTIYF,TGTGCCAGCAGCTTAGTGGTTTCCGGAAACACCATATATTTT,NA,14,NA,TRBJ1-3,TRBV7-8
CASSLVRGPGTGELFF,TGTGCCAGCAGCTTAGTGCGGGGGCCGGGCACCGGGGAGCTGTTTTTT,NA,16,NA,TRBJ2-2,TRBV11-2
CASSQDTGTYEQYF,TGCGCCAGCAGCCAAGATACAGGAACCTACGAGCAGTACTTC,NA,14,NA,TRBJ2-7,TRBV4-3
CASSLEGQRNEQYF,TGTGCCAGCAGCTTAGAAGGGCAACGCAACGAGCAGTACTTC,NA,14,NA,TRBJ2-7,TRBV7-9
CASSTVRRLYEQYF,TGTGCCAGCAGCACCGTCAGGAGACTCTACGAGCAGTACTTC,NA,14,NA,TRBJ2-7,TRBV21-1
CASSPPRVASFEQYF,TGTGCCAGCAGTCCCCCTCGCGTTGCCTCTTTCGAGCAGTACTTC,NA,15,once,TRBJ2-7,TRBV6-1
CATSRDALTSGRFQHEQYF,TGTGCCACCAGCAGAGACGCATTAACTAGCGGGAGATTTCAACACGAGCAGTACTTC,TRBD2,19,NA,TRBJ2-7,TRBV15
CASSIGGGTEAFF,TGTGCCAGCAGCATAGGGGGAGGCACTGAAGCTTTCTTT,NA,13,NA,TRBJ1-1,TRBV27
CASSVGGESSYEQYF,TGTGCCAGCAGCGTAGGTGGGGAAAGCTCCTACGAGCAGTACTTC,NA,15,NA,TRBJ2-7,TRBV9
CASSLGTDTQYF,TGTGCCAGCAGCCTAGGTACAGATACGCAGTATTTT,NA,12,NA,TRBJ2-3,TRBV7-9
CASSGLAGVGTGELFF,TGTGCCAGCAGCGGACTAGCGGGAGTGGGCACCGGGGAGCTGTTTTTT,TRBD2,16,NA,TRBJ2-2,TRBV2
CASSLSGSSYNEQFF,TGTGCCAGCAGCCTCAGCGGGAGCTCCTACAATGAGCAGTTCTTC,TRBD2,15,NA,TRBJ2-1,TRBV11-1
CASSQTSGRSHEQYF,TGTGCCAGCAGCCAGACTAGCGGGAGGTCCCACGAGCAGTACTTC,TRBD2,15,NA,TRBJ2-7,TRBV28
CASSPGLAGAYNEQFF,TGTGCCAGCAGTCCCGGACTAGCGGGAGCCTACAATGAGCAGTTCTTC,TRBD2,16,NA,TRBJ2-1,TRBV27
CSGGTSGYTGEQFF,TGCAGCGGCGGGACTAGCGGCTATACCGGTGAGCAGTTCTTC,TRBD2,14,NA,TRBJ2-1,TRBV29-1
CATRGGLEGETQYF,TGTGCCACCAGAGGGGGGCTAGAGGGAGAGACCCAGTACTTC,NA,14,NA,TRBJ2-5,TRBV28
CASSHTPGGSYEQYF,TGCGCCAGCAGCCATACACCCGGGGGGTCCTACGAGCAGTACTTC,TRBD2,15,once,TRBJ2-7,TRBV4-1
CASLGSYNEQFF,TGTGCCAGCCTGGGATCCTACAATGAGCAGTTCTTC,NA,12,NA,TRBJ2-1,TRBV28
CASSPGTGGPNTEAFF,TGCGCCAGCAGCCCAGGGACAGGGGGTCCGAACACTGAAGCTTTCTTT,TRBD1,16,NA,TRBJ1-1,TRBV5-1
CASSWAVAGRVDTQYF,TGTGCCAGCAGCTGGGCCGTGGCGGGAAGGGTTGATACGCAGTATTTT,NA,16,NA,TRBJ2-3,TRBV11-2
CASGGADQPQHF,TGCGCCAGTGGGGGGGCCGATCAGCCCCAGCATTTT,NA,12,medium-sized,TRBJ1-5,TRBV10-2
CASSIEQAYEVGKLFF,TGTGCCAGCAGTATTGAACAGGCTTACGAGGTCGGAAAACTGTTTTTT,NA,16,once,TRBJ1-4,TRBV28
CAAGLAGGPYNEQFF,TGTGCTGCCGGCTTAGCGGGAGGGCCCTACAATGAGCAGTTCTTC,TRBD2,15,once,TRBJ2-1,TRBV19
CASHVSSGAPVEKLFF,TGTGCCAGTCATGTTTCCTCCGGGGCGCCGGTTGAAAAACTGTTTTTT,NA,16,NA,TRBJ1-4,TRBV19
CASSPGTANTGELFF,TGTGCCAGCAGTCCCGGGACAGCGAACACCGGGGAGCTGTTTTTT,TRBD1,15,NA,TRBJ2-2,TRBV7-6
CASSFSNSYEQYF,TGTGCCAGCAGCTTCTCAAACTCCTACGAGCAGTACTTC,NA,13,NA,TRBJ2-7,TRBV5-4
CASSWTSGMKETQYF,TGTGCCAGCAGCTGGACTAGCGGGATGAAGGAGACCCAGTACTTC,TRBD2,15,once,TRBJ2-5,TRBV7-2
CASLGLAESTDTQYF,TGTGCCAGCTTGGGACTAGCGGAGAGCACAGATACGCAGTATTTT,TRBD2,15,NA,TRBJ2-3,TRBV2
CASSGRLAGGGDTQYF,TGTGCCAGTAGTGGGAGACTAGCGGGAGGAGGGGATACGCAGTATTTT,TRBD2,16,NA,TRBJ2-3,TRBV19
CASSLEGQDNEQYF,TGTGCCAGCAGCTTAGAAGGACAGGACAACGAGCAGTACTTC,TRBD1,14,NA,TRBJ2-7,TRBV7-9
CASSDDSFDDGYTF,TGTGCCAGCAGTGACGACAGCTTTGACGATGGCTACACCTTC,NA,14,NA,TRBJ1-2,TRBV2
CASRPGTSALSYEQYF,TGTGCCAGCAGACCCGGGACTAGCGCTTTATCCTACGAGCAGTACTTC,TRBD2,16,few,TRBJ2-7,TRBV7-2
CASSETSLRVQFF,TGTGCCAGCAGCGAAACTAGTCTTAGGGTGCAGTTCTTC,NA,13,NA,TRBJ2-1,TRBV9
CASSPHPGQGTYEQYF,TGTGCCAGCAGTCCTCACCCGGGACAGGGAACCTACGAGCAGTACTTC,TRBD1,16,once,TRBJ2-7,TRBV28
CASSRTSGGRDTIYF,TGCGCCAGCAGCCGCACAAGTGGGGGTAGGGACACCATATATTTT,NA,15,NA,TRBJ1-3,TRBV4-1
CASNLWQGKTDTQYF,TGCGCCAGCAACCTCTGGCAGGGGAAGACAGATACGCAGTATTTT,NA,15,few,TRBJ2-3,TRBV5-1
CASSDSRYEQYF,TGCGCCAGCTCGGACAGCCGCTACGAGCAGTACTTC,NA,12,NA,TRBJ2-7,TRBV5-1
CASSQGIGLNEQFF,TGTGCCAGCAGCCAGGGCATCGGACTCAATGAGCAGTTCTTC,NA,14,once,TRBJ2-1,TRBV5-6
CASSSTHTRETQYF,TGTGCCAGCAGTTCGACCCACACCAGGGAGACCCAGTACTTC,NA,14,NA,TRBJ2-5,TRBV27
CASSVELAGATDTQYF,TGTGCCAGCAGCGTAGAACTAGCGGGAGCCACAGATACGCAGTATTTT,TRBD2,16,NA,TRBJ2-3,TRBV9
CASSRSSGRSYNEQFF,TGCGCCAGCAGTCGTTCTAGCGGCCGCTCCTACAATGAGCAGTTCTTC,TRBD2,16,NA,TRBJ2-1,TRBV10-2
CASIGTSGNNEQFF,TGTGCCAGCATCGGGACTAGCGGGAACAATGAGCAGTTCTTC,TRBD2,14,NA,TRBJ2-1,TRBV9
CASSLPLIPADGYTF,TGTGCCAGCAGCTTACCCCTAATCCCCGCGGATGGCTACACCTTC,NA,15,NA,TRBJ1-2,TRBV7-9
CASSPGTSGKRGDTQYF,TGTGCCAGCAGTCCCGGGACTAGCGGGAAGCGGGGAGATACGCAGTATTTT,TRBD2,17,NA,TRBJ2-3,TRBV27
CASSQDVTSGIHEQYF,TGCGCCAGCAGCCAAGATGTGACTAGCGGGATACACGAGCAGTACTTC,TRBD2,16,NA,TRBJ2-7,TRBV4-1
CASSLGDRGRESNQPQHF,TGTGCCAGCAGCTTGGGGGACAGGGGGCGGGAATCCAATCAGCCCCAGCATTTT,TRBD1,18,NA,TRBJ1-5,TRBV5-5
CASSIRAGYTDTQYF,TGTGCCAGTAGTATAAGAGCGGGATACACAGATACGCAGTATTTT,TRBD2,15,NA,TRBJ2-3,TRBV19
CATAPTEAFF,TGTGCCACCGCCCCGACAGAAGCTTTCTTT,NA,10,NA,TRBJ1-1,TRBV28
CASTIEAGGLETQYF,TGTGCCAGCACTATTGAAGCGGGAGGGCTAGAGACCCAGTACTTC,TRBD2,15,few,TRBJ2-5,TRBV6-1
CASSLRGREVDTQYF,TGTGCCAGCAGTTTACGGGGGAGGGAGGTAGATACGCAGTATTTT,TRBD2,15,NA,TRBJ2-3,TRBV27